The 25 T cell receptor beta chains listed next were all sequenced from one sample in a study of CD8+ T cells in alopecia areata. Investigators isolated RNA and reverse transcribed it into cDNA to act as the sequencing template. Repertoires were generated with immunoSEQ multiplex PCR, while TCRdb's copy carries only in-frame clones and drops some. The data contain 110,000 or so clones, roughly two fifths of them singletons. Input material: CD4+ T cells sorted from blood. The receptors come from a human donor with alopecia areata.

This clone has a handful of counts. This sequence joins TRBV2 and TRBJ2-6; maybe TRBD2 (6 bases). CDR1 and CDR2 (germline): SNHLY, FYNNEI. V lost 6 bases and J 2 bases, leaving 14 bases between the germline ends. The CDR3 has 16 residues. The CDR3 sequence is CASRRLGTAGANVLTF. Here the CDR3 DNA reads TGTGCCAGCAGGCGACTAGGGACGGCTGGGGCCAACGTCCTGACTTTC.

This clone was counted a few times. This chain links TRBV30 with TRBJ1-1; 8 nucleotides align to TRBD1. CDR3 size: 13 residues. The V gene end was trimmed by 0 bases and the J gene end by 12 bases; junction bases not matched to a gene: 9. From germline, CDR1 is GTSNPN and CDR2 SVGIG (reference sequence). CDR3 residues: CAWSVRTGGSPFF. The CDR3, as DNA: TGTGCCTGGAGTGTTAGAACAGGGGGATCACCTTTCTTT.

This clone was counted between two and nine times. Here the CDR3 reads CSAGEGRGYTF. The CDR3 DNA sequence: TGCAGCGCGGGCGAGGGGCGAGGCTACACCTTC. This chain joins TRBV29-1 and TRBJ1-2; possible D gene TRBD1, 5 bases. The CDR3 loop spans 11 amino acids. Trimming stripped 7 bases from V and 8 bases from J, with 14 bases between. CDR1 is SQVTM and CDR2 is ANQGSEA in the germline V gene.

The chain uses TRBV23-1 and TRBJ2-1; D call uncertain. TRBV23-1 is an ORF, with its function uncertain. The CDR3 contains 15 residues. Trimming pared 0 bases from V and 5 bases from J, leaving 11 bases between. CDR3: CASSQSPRSNNEQFF. CDR3 bases: TGCGCCAGCAGTCAATCCCCCAGGAGCAACAATGAGCAGTTCTTC.

This clone was picked up a small number of times. The chain couples TRBV28 to TRBJ2-6; 8 bases map to TRBD1. CDR3 length equals 15 residues. Germline values: CDR1 MDHEN, CDR2 SYDVKM. Germline trimming cut 6 bases from V and 2 bases from J; bases unmatched to any gene: 3. The CDR3 protein is CASRSGGAGANVLTF. DNA of the CDR3: TGTGCCAGCAGATCAGGGGGCGCTGGGGCCAACGTCCTGACTTTC.

This sequence joins TRBV27 and TRBJ2-5; tentatively, D is TRBD2 (6 bases). Germline V gene lookup returns CDR1 MNHEY and CDR2 SMNVEV (reference sequence). V gave up 6 bases and J gave up 5 bases, with 13 bases separating them. The CDR3 length is 13 residues. The CDR3 here is CASRLAAGETQYF. CDR3 DNA: TGTGCCAGCAGACTAGCAGCAGGGGAGACCCAGTACTTC.

This clone was found once. The rearrangement links TRBV2 to TRBJ1-2; D is perhaps TRBD1 (6 bases). The CDR3 runs 13 residues. Trimming cost V 4 bases and J 10 bases, with 16 bases left between them. CDR1 is SNHLY, CDR2 FYNNEI, per germline. CDR3 coding DNA: TGTGCCAGCAGTGTCCTAGGGGCAGGGGACTACACCTTC. Its translation is CASSVLGAGDYTF.

This rearrangement joins TRBV29-1 to TRBJ2-7; D might be TRBD1 (5 bases). The CDR3 is 12 amino acids. Trimming took 3 bases from V and 3 from J, leaving 9 bases between them. Germline V gene data show CDR1 as SQVTM and CDR2 as ANQGSEA. DNA of the CDR3: TGCAGCGTTGAGAGTGACAGCTACGAGCAGTACTTC. The encoded protein is CSVESDSYEQYF.

This clone appeared a few times. The chain has TRBV2 and TRBJ1-1; D not certain. V was clipped by 4 bases and J by 3 bases, with 6 bases between them. The CDR3 is 12 amino acids. Germline assignment: CDR1 SNHLY and CDR2 FYNNEI. The CDR3 DNA follows: TGTGCCAGCAGTGGGGGAGACACTGAAGCTTTCTTT. It encodes CASSGGDTEAFF.

This clone has only a few counts. As DNA, the CDR3 is TGCAGCGTTAAGACAGGGGCTTGGGCGCAGTACTTC. Translating gives CSVKTGAWAQYF. The genes are TRBV29-1 and TRBJ2-7, with 8 bases matching TRBD1. This CDR3 has 12 amino acids. CDR1 and CDR2 from the germline V gene are SQVTM and ANQGSEA. Losses at the gene ends were 5 bases for V and 9 bases for J; bases not matched to a gene: 9.

The rearrangement uses TRBV30 and TRBJ1-5; weak D call: TRBD1 (5 bases). Trimming left V 5 bases short and J 2 bases short, with 10 bases between. Looked up from germline, CDR1 is GTSNPN and CDR2 is SVGIG (reference sequence). The CDR3 loop spans 13 amino acids. CDR3: CAWGQGGNQPQHF. CDR3 in DNA: TGTGCCTGGGGCCAAGGGGGCAATCAGCCCCAGCATTTT. The full variable domain, rest sourced from reference TRBV30 and TRBJ1-5, is SQTIHQWPATLVQPVGSPLSLECTVEGTSNPNLYWYRQAAGRGLQLLFYSVGIGQISSEVPQNLSASRPQDRQFILSSKKLLLSDSGFYLCAWGQGGNQPQHFGDGTRLSIL.

This clone has a handful of counts. The V and J genes are TRBV28 and TRBJ2-2; D unresolved. Germline V lookup: CDR1 MDHEN, CDR2 SYDVKM. V lost 6 bases and J lost 6, with 8 bases in between. The CDR3 has 12 amino acids. CDR3 residues: CASSYLSGELFF. For the CDR3, the DNA is TGTGCCAGCAGCTACCTATCCGGGGAGCTGTTTTTT.

The chain uses TRBV4-1 and TRBJ2-7; weak D call: TRBD1 (6 bases). This CDR3 contains 14 residues. CDR1 and CDR2 (germline): MGHRA, YSYEKL. V lost 2 bases, J lost 3 bases, and 11 bases lay in between. In nucleotides, the CDR3 is TGCGCCAGCAGCCAACCTCTACAGGGCTACGAGCAGTACTTC. Amino acid sequence: CASSQPLQGYEQYF.

This clone was detected only a few times. This rearrangement joins TRBV29-1 to TRBJ2-4, with D perhaps being TRBD1 or TRBD2 (5 bases each). V was clipped by 0 bases and J by 9 bases, with 9 bases between them. This CDR3 is 12 amino acids long. The germline V gene has CDR1 SQVTM and CDR2 ANQGSEA. CDR3 sequence: CSVEDHGGIQYF. CDR3 DNA sequence: TGCAGCGTTGAAGATCATGGGGGCATTCAGTACTTC.

The rearrangement uses TRBV28 and TRBJ2-7; 7 bases are shared with TRBD2. CDR1 is MDHEN and CDR2 is SYDVKM in the germline V gene. V was pared by 5 bases and J by 4 bases, with 11 bases of the junction left unmatched. This CDR3 region has 15 residues. CDR3 region: CASSGPSAGLYEQYF. Here the CDR3 DNA reads TGTGCCAGCAGTGGGCCGTCAGCGGGGCTTTACGAGCAGTACTTC. Based on the CDR3 plus reference TRBV28 and TRBJ2-7, the full variable domain is DVKVTQSSRYLVKRTGEKVFLECVQDMDHENMFWYRQDPGLGLRLIYFSYDVKMKEKGDIPEGYSVSREKKERFSLILESASTNQTSMYLCASSGPSAGLYEQYFGPGTRLTVT.

This clone was seen repeatedly, ten times or more. CDR3 loop: CAISEALREGLSGNTIYF. DNA of the CDR3: TGTGCCATCAGTGAGGCCCTCCGGGAAGGTCTTTCTGGAAACACCATATATTTT. V usage is TRBV10-3 and J usage is TRBJ1-3; D gene uncertain. The CDR3 covers 18 residues. V lost 2 bases and J lost 1, with 18 bases in between. Germline V gene sequence: CDR1 ENHRY, CDR2 SYGVKD.

The gene calls are TRBV7-9 and TRBJ1-1, with no clear D. Deletions cut 1 base from V and 0 bases from J, with 3 bases between. Germline V gives CDR1 SEHNR, CDR2 FQNEAQ (reference sequence). This CDR3 is built from 13 residues. The CDR3, as DNA: TGTGCCAGCAGCTTAGTCCTGAACACTGAAGCTTTCTTT. Translation gives CASSLVLNTEAFF.

CDR3 bases: TGCGCCAGCAGGTCGACTAGCGGGGGTCCCGAGCAGTACTTC. This gives the protein CASRSTSGGPEQYF. The chain links TRBV5-1 to TRBJ2-7; 12 nucleotides line up with TRBD2. After removal of 5 bases from V and 6 bases from J, the junction contained 6 bases not matched to a gene. The CDR3 covers 14 residues. CDR1 and CDR2 (germline): SGHRS, YFSETQ.

This clone occurred a few times. The chain employs TRBV4-2 and TRBJ2-1; 8 bases line up with TRBD1. V trimming: 0 bases; J trimming: 2 bases; junction bases outside the gene matches: 12. The CDR3 is 19 residues long. Germline CDR1 reads LGHNA; CDR2 reads YNFKEQ. The CDR3 DNA is TGTGCCAGCAGCCAAGAAGTCGACAGGGGCCCGGGCGCCTACAATGAGCAGTTCTTC. The encoded protein is CASSQEVDRGPGAYNEQFF.

The table lists this clone with a few counts. The rearrangement links TRBV5-1 to TRBJ1-1; D may be TRBD1 (6 bases). The germline CDR1 and CDR2 sequences are SGHRS and YFSETQ. The CDR3 has 17 amino acids. Trimming took off 3 bases at V and 10 bases at J, with 28 bases between the two ends. This chain's CDR3 is CASSWGDGPDGGRGAFF. The CDR3 DNA follows: TGCGCCAGCAGCTGGGGGGACGGCCCGGATGGGGGCCGGGGAGCTTTCTTT.

The V and J genes are TRBV20-1 and TRBJ2-1; D uncertain. Germline CDR1 reads DFQATT; CDR2 reads SNEGSKA (reference sequence). The CDR3 extends over 10 amino acids. V was clipped by 7 bases and J by 7 bases, with 8 bases between them. This CDR3 reads CSGVWNEQFF. The CDR3, as DNA: TGCAGTGGAGTGTGGAATGAGCAGTTCTTC.

This clone was picked up a small number of times. The chain links TRBV29-1 to TRBJ2-2, with D tentatively TRBD1 (6 bases). The V end was cut by 6 bases, the J end by 7 bases, with 15 bases between. Germline V gives CDR1 SQVTM, CDR2 ANQGSEA. The CDR3 has 13 amino acids. The CDR3 nucleotides read TGCAGCGTAGCTAACAGGGAGTTCGGGGAGCTGTTTTTT. Encoded protein: CSVANREFGELFF.

The chain has TRBV2 and TRBJ1-6, with TRBD1 as a possible D gene (5 bases). The CDR3 has 15 amino acids. Germline V gene data show CDR1 as SNHLY and CDR2 as FYNNEI. Trimming removed 8 bases at V and 7 bases at J, with 18 bases between. CDR3 residues: CASGGVGQSNSPLHF. The CDR3 DNA is TGTGCCAGCGGTGGGGTAGGACAATCGAATTCACCCCTCCACTTT.

The V gene is TRBV27, the J gene TRBJ2-2; D uncertain. This CDR3 is built from 14 residues. CDR1 and CDR2 (germline): MNHEY, SMNVEV (reference sequence). V was clipped by 6 bases and J by 4 bases, with 12 bases between them. The DNA of the CDR3 is TGTGCCAGCAGCCACACCATTCTCACCGGGGAGCTGTTTTTT. Translated: CASSHTILTGELFF.

V is TRBV11-2 and J is TRBJ2-2; 10 positions agree with TRBD1. This CDR3 is built from 16 residues. Germline V CDR1 and CDR2: SGHAT, FQNNGV. The trim removed 5 bases at V and 1 base at J, leaving 4 bases unmatched. CDR3 nucleotide sequence: TGTGCCAGCAGCCTTAGGACAGGGGGGAACACCGGGGAGCTGTTTTTT. Encoded protein: CASSLRTGGNTGELFF.